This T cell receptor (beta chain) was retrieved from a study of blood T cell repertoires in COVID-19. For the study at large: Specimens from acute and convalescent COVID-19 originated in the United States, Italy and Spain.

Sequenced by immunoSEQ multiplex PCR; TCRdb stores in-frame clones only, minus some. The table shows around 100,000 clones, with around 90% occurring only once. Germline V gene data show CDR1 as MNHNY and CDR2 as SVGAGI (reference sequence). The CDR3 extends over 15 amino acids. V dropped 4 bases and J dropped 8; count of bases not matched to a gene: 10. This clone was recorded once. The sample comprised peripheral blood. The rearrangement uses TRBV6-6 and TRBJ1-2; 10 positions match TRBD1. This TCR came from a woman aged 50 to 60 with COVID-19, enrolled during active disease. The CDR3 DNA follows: TGTGCCAGCAGTTCCCCGGACAGGGGGTTAGAAGGCTACACCTTC. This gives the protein CASSSPDRGLEGYTF.